This TCR beta chain appears in the sequencing data of a study of blood T cell repertoires in COVID-19 (dated by TCRdb to 2018 to 2020). Looking at the study overall: The collaborator samples originated in the United States, Italy and Spain and spanned the acute and convalescent phases of COVID-19. The material from the prospective study consisted of cDNA or gDNA derived from T cells, B-cell-depleted T cells, or PBMCs. Subjects who had been exposed to COVID-19, were actively infected with it, or had recovered from it provided the deeply sampled blood TCRbeta repertoires that made up the dataset. The repertoires were made available in a free public database intended to serve as a resource for research on the immune response to SARS-CoV-2. The samples were drawn from the first 160 participants of the ongoing ImmuneRACE study and from some 1,300 subjects provided by 6 global collaborators. The sample metadata nearly always contained a de-identified subject ID, COVID-19 status, age in years and sex. Where available, HLA class I and class II types were taken from metadata supplied by the sample provider and were not determined by assay-based typing.

Concerning this clone: Its antigen is still unknown. No base-level quality is on record; no much larger clone is a single base apart.

V is pruned by 6 bases and J by 10 bases, leaving 11 bases of the junction without a gene match. The cysteine opens and the phenylalanine closes a CDR3 of 13 amino acids. The CDR3 DNA has 39 bases and is translated from base 1. CDR1 and CDR2 are read off the germline V gene as MDHEN and SYDVKM. In the prospective study, participants were about 18 to 95 years old, resided in about two dozen geographic areas of the United States, and were enrolled through a virtual design. In the prospective study, participants were assigned to cohorts based on the clinical history participants reported in a screening survey and a study questionnaire. For ImmuneRACE Cohort 3, a participant was defined as recovered based on two consecutive negative NP/OP PCR tests, clearance by a healthcare professional, or resolution of symptoms. Mobile phlebotomists in the prospective study collected whole blood, serum and a nasopharyngeal or oropharyngeal swab from every participant. Prospective study participants could optionally give additional blood draws and questionnaires over an approximately 2-month period. Before DNA extraction, blood samples from the prospective study were shipped at room temperature or frozen.

Summary of the overall study and its limitations: Clinical and demographic metadata were provided uncurated, with the amount varying by source and participant.

The immunoSEQ Assay, a bias-controlled multiplex PCR, was used to amplify TCRbeta CDR3 regions from genomic DNA. Under the source paper's analysis protocol: Nucleated cell counts per sample were estimated from amplification of reference gene primers within the assay. To quantify the absolute abundance of each unique TCRbeta CDR3 rearrangement, sequence reads were collapsed and filtered. For each sample, productive Simpson clonality was calculated as the square root of Simpson's diversity index over productive rearrangements. TCRdb mirrors the immuneACCESS table, restricted to in-frame sequences. Some clones are absent from its copies; in checked studies, under half trace to an unresolved V gene, and the reason for the others is unknown. That table supplies the V and J calls and clone size; D and trimming were determined from the DNA. Present in this sample are a few hundred thousand clones, just under 90% of which were seen just once. The ten largest clones represent over 9% of the sample.

The chain was built from TRBV28 and TRBJ1-1, with 7 junctional bases fitting TRBD1. The receptor was isolated from a woman aged 25 to 45 who had recovered from COVID-19. The material sequenced was PBMCs or T cells enriched from blood (not recorded which). The CDR3 in this case is CASSLQGDLAAFF. The DNA reads as follows: TGTGCCAGCAGCTTGCAGGGGGACCTTGCAGCTTTCTTT.